This T cell receptor (beta chain) was found in a study of tumor and adjacent non-tumor tissue in lung cancer. In the study overall: Patients comprised approximately eleven adenocarcinoma, a couple of squamous cell carcinoma and 1 small cell lung cancer.

As to this clonotype: A much larger clonotype is one base distant, so this may be a read error.

Three rounds of nested PCR, following a modified ARM-PCR protocol, produced the TCRbeta library. TCRdb fed the multiplex PCR reads into MiXCR, producing one record per CDR3 protein. The sample records about 86,000 distinct CDR3 sequences, roughly 77% being singletons. This sample's RNA came from whole unsorted tissue. Distant lung tissue was collected more than 3 cm away from the tumor edge. Newly diagnosed lung cancer patients had thoracic surgery in China, August–November 2014, without prior chemotherapy. This CDR3 is built from 14 residues. V lost 6 bases and J lost 4, with 16 bases in between. Germline V gene lookup returns CDR1 DFQATT and CDR2 SNEGSKA (reference sequence).

The sequenced material came from distant non-tumor lung tissue. The source of this sequence is a woman aged 45-65 years with non-small cell lung cancer. The V call is TRBV20-1, the J call TRBJ2-1, with D tentatively TRBD2 (6 bases). Here the CDR3 DNA reads TGCAGTGCCACCGGGACTCATACTTACAATGAGCAGTTCTTC. Its translation: CSATGTHTYNEQFF.